One and the same sample provided the 26 T cell receptor beta chains below, sequenced in a study of CD8 T cells in ankylosing spondylitis. TCRdb re-called the 5' RACE reads through MiXCR, storing one row per CDR3 protein. Seen here are hundreds of thousands of distinct CDR3 sequences, 20% to 25% observed once, and the top ten hold around 13%. The sample taken for sequencing was blood, either unsorted or a sorted T cell fraction (not recorded which). The receptors shown here come from a male donor with ankylosing spondylitis or in good health (not recorded which).

V and J are TRBV28 and TRBJ2-2; 7 nucleotides agree with TRBD1. CDR1 MDHEN and CDR2 SYDVKM come from the germline V gene. The CDR3 extends over 18 amino acids. The V gene end was trimmed by 5 bases and the J gene end by 3 bases; junction bases not matched to a gene: 15. DNA of the CDR3: TGTGCCAGCAGTGAGGGATTTCTCAGGGGGATGGACACCGGGGAGCTGTTTTTT. Encoded protein: CASSEGFLRGMDTGELFF.

The chain combines TRBV9 with TRBJ2-7; TRBD2 might be the D (5 bases). V was clipped by 3 bases and J by 6 bases, with 13 bases between them. Germline V CDR1 and CDR2: SGDLS, YYNGEE. The CDR3 has 13 amino acids. DNA of the CDR3: TGTGCCAGCAGCGCCAACCCTGGACTCGAGCAGTACTTC. It codes for CASSANPGLEQYF.

The sample holds many counts of this clonotype. V gene TRBV12-3 or TRBV12-4 combines with J gene TRBJ2-1; D call uncertain. V lost 6 bases to trimming and J lost 6 bases, with 12 bases between them. CDR3 length: 13 residues. The CDR3 loop is CASSGRNFNEQFF. CDR3 nucleotides: TGTGCCAGCAGCGGACGGAATTTCAATGAGCAGTTCTTC.

The rearrangement uses TRBV7-8 and TRBJ2-3; D is uncertain. V gave up 1 base and J gave up 5 bases, with 10 bases separating them. The CDR3 extends over 14 amino acids. The germline V gene encodes CDR1 SGHVS and CDR2 FQNEAQ. CDR3 region: CASSLVSTQDTQYF. CDR3 coding DNA: TGTGCCAGCAGCTTAGTTTCTACCCAAGATACGCAGTATTTT.

The J gene is TRBJ2-5, the V gene TRBV5-6; possible D gene TRBD2, 6 bases. The germline V gene has CDR1 SGHDT and CDR2 YYEEEE. Trimming stripped 6 bases from V and 5 bases from J, with 20 bases between. The CDR3 sequence is 15 residues long. CDR3 amino acids: CASTHPGGAGETQYF. CDR3 sequence (DNA): TGTGCCAGCACCCACCCTGGAGGGGCCGGCGAGACCCAGTACTTC.

The sample holds a few counts of this clonotype. The chain carries TRBV5-6 and TRBJ2-3; TRBD2 is a possible D gene (6 bases). Looked up from germline, CDR1 is SGHDT and CDR2 is YYEEEE. This CDR3 has 13 amino acids. Trimming pared 2 bases from V and 4 bases from J, leaving 8 bases between. In DNA form, the CDR3 reads TGTGCCAGCAGCTTCGGGACTTCAGATACGCAGTATTTT. Its protein is CASSFGTSDTQYF.

This clonotype was seen a few times. The chain is built from TRBV28 and TRBJ2-7, with TRBD1 as a possible D gene (6 bases). V was clipped by 3 bases and J by 5 bases, with 11 bases between them. CDR3 length: 13 amino acids. Germline V CDR1 and CDR2: MDHEN, SYDVKM. The CDR3 here is CASSFRQDNEQYF. DNA of the CDR3: TGTGCCAGCAGTTTCCGACAGGACAACGAGCAGTACTTC.

The chain couples TRBV6-1 to TRBJ2-7, with TRBD1 as a possible D gene (6 bases). Germline values: CDR1 MNHNS, CDR2 SASEGT. The CDR3 is made up of 14 amino acids. The ends were cut back, 10 bases at V and 3 bases at J, with 19 bases in the middle. CDR3 sequence: CANPLRDTHYEQYF. CDR3 nucleotides: TGTGCCAACCCGCTACGGGACACACACTACGAGCAGTACTTC.

J is TRBJ1-1 and V is TRBV7-3; tentative D call: TRBD1 (5 bases). V was pared by 1 base and J by 7 bases, with 10 bases between. The CDR3 contains 13 residues. Germline CDR1 SGHTA, CDR2 FQGTGA. The CDR3 sequence is CASSLIIGGEAFF. CDR3 DNA: TGTGCCAGCAGCTTAATCATTGGGGGTGAAGCTTTCTTT. The whole variable domain, filled in from reference TRBV7-3 and TRBJ1-1, reads GAGVSQTPSNKVTEKGKYVELRCDPISGHTALYWYRQSLGQGPEFLIYFQGTGAADDSGLPNDRFFAVRPEGSVSTLKIQRTERGDSAVYLCASSLIIGGEAFFGQGTRLTVV.

The chain has TRBV9 and TRBJ2-2; TRBD1 matches at 9 bases. The length of the CDR3 is 16 residues. Germline-derived CDR1 and CDR2 are SGDLS and YYNGEE. J lost 4 bases, V lost 3 bases, and 7 bases had no gene match. The DNA for the CDR3 is TGTGCCAGCAGCGACCCGGGACAGGGTGCCACCGGGGAGCTGTTTTTT. This encodes CASSDPGQGATGELFF.

A few counts support this clonotype. The rearrangement links TRBV12-3 or TRBV12-4 to TRBJ2-1; a weak D match, TRBD2 (5 bases). The V end lost 6 bases, the J end lost 9 bases, and 18 bases lay between the germline ends. The CDR3 length is 14 residues. The chain's CDR3 is CASSDMLATVEQFF. The CDR3 DNA reads as TGTGCCAGCAGCGATATGTTAGCGACGGTTGAGCAGTTCTTC.

The chain recombines TRBV4-2 with TRBJ2-1; tentative D call: TRBD2 (6 bases). Germline assignment: CDR1 LGHNA and CDR2 YNFKEQ. V was shortened by 3 bases and J by 6 bases, with 12 bases between the two germline ends. CDR3 length equals 14 residues. The CDR3 DNA sequence: TGTGCCAGCAGCCACGGAGGGGTTGGCAATGAGCAGTTCTTC. Amino acids: CASSHGGVGNEQFF.

The chain joins TRBV12-3 or TRBV12-4 to TRBJ2-5; D is uncertain. The CDR3 consists of 13 residues. Trimming left V 2 bases short and J 2 bases short, with 6 bases between. CDR3 protein: CASSLTRQETQYF. In DNA, the CDR3 is TGTGCCAGCAGTTTAACGAGACAAGAGACCCAGTACTTC.

The CDR3 region is CASSQVRVDETQYF. The CDR3 DNA reads TGTGCCAGCAGCCAAGTCAGGGTGGATGAGACCCAGTACTTC. The rearrangement uses TRBV3-1 and TRBJ2-5, with D perhaps TRBD1 (5 bases). The germline V and J ends were trimmed by 1 base and 5 bases, with 11 bases remaining between them. The CDR3 totals 14 residues. Per the germline V gene, CDR1 is LGHDT and CDR2 is YNNKEL (reference sequence).

This chain links TRBV7-9 with TRBJ2-7, with D perhaps given as TRBD1 or TRBD2 (5 bases each). V lost 5 bases, J lost 2 bases, and 13 bases lay in between. This CDR3 contains 14 residues. Germline assignment: CDR1 SEHNR and CDR2 FQNEAQ (reference sequence). DNA of the CDR3: TGTGCCAGCAGCCCAGCCGGGACGACCTACGAGCAGTACTTC. This gives the protein CASSPAGTTYEQYF.

This rearrangement joins TRBV29-1 to TRBJ2-1; possibly TRBD1 for D (5 bases). V was shortened by 2 bases and J by 8 bases, with 7 bases between the two germline ends. The CDR3 length is 11 residues. From germline, CDR1 is SQVTM and CDR2 ANQGSEA. CDR3 bases: TGCAGCGTTGAACAGGGCTATGAGCAGTTCTTC. This gives the protein CSVEQGYEQFF.

This clonotype came up a few times. The chain joins TRBV7-8 to TRBJ2-5, with D unresolved. There are 17 residues in the CDR3. The V gene's germline CDR1 is SGHVS and CDR2 FQNEAQ. V lost 0 bases, J lost 1 base, and 15 bases lay in between. The CDR3 loop is CASSLAVFGNRQETQYF. The CDR3 region has the DNA TGTGCCAGCAGCTTAGCGGTTTTCGGAAACCGCCAAGAGACCCAGTACTTC.

This clonotype was picked up a small number of times. The V call is TRBV27, the J call TRBJ2-5; TRBD1 matches 10 bases. Per germline, CDR1 MNHEY and CDR2 SMNVEV (reference sequence). There are 18 residues in the CDR3. With 0 bases clipped from V and 1 base from J, the junction kept 8 bases outside the gene matches. CDR3 region: CASSLSGTGVYVQETQYF. The CDR3 DNA follows: TGTGCCAGCAGTTTATCCGGGACAGGGGTTTATGTCCAAGAGACCCAGTACTTC.

In this sample, this clonotype turned up many times. The rearrangement links TRBV7-9 to TRBJ2-1, with D perhaps TRBD1 or TRBD2 (5 bases each). Trimming cost V 1 base and J 2 bases, with 6 bases left between them. The germline V gene has CDR1 SEHNR and CDR2 FQNEAQ (reference sequence). The CDR3 loop spans 14 amino acids. CDR3 sequence (DNA): TGTGCCAGCAGCTTAGGGGGACCCTACAATGAGCAGTTCTTC. Translation gives CASSLGGPYNEQFF.

V and J are TRBV5-1 and TRBJ2-2; tentatively, D is TRBD2 (5 bases). CDR3 size: 15 residues. V was pared by 0 bases and J by 3 bases, with 9 bases between. Germline assignment: CDR1 SGHRS and CDR2 YFSETQ. The CDR3 DNA follows: TGCGCCAGCAGCTTGGGGCCAGCGGACACCGGGGAGCTGTTTTTT. Its protein is CASSLGPADTGELFF.

This clonotype has a handful of counts. The chain couples TRBV29-1 to TRBJ1-1; no reliable D call. From germline, CDR1 is SQVTM and CDR2 ANQGSEA. CDR3 length equals 12 residues. V lost 1 base to trimming and J lost 5 bases, with 8 bases between them. The CDR3: CSVEALRTEAFF. The CDR3 coding sequence is TGCAGCGTTGAAGCTTTGCGTACTGAAGCTTTCTTT.

This clonotype occurred a few times. This sequence joins TRBV4-1 and TRBJ2-1; 11 bases are a match to TRBD2. The trim removed 1 base at V and 8 bases at J, leaving 7 bases unmatched. Germline loops: CDR1 MGHRA, CDR2 YSYEKL. The CDR3 sequence is 16 residues long. CDR3 region: CASSQVIAGGGDEQFF. The CDR3 nucleotides are TGCGCCAGCAGCCAAGTTATAGCGGGGGGGGGCGATGAGCAGTTCTTC.

The chain recombines TRBV12-3 or TRBV12-4 with TRBJ1-1; D gene uncertain. V shed 6 bases and J shed 1 base, with 9 bases lying between them. The CDR3 contains 13 residues. CDR3 amino acids: CASSVGRNTEAFF. The CDR3 DNA follows: TGTGCCAGCAGCGTGGGCAGGAACACTGAAGCTTTCTTT.

This chain connects TRBV12-3 or TRBV12-4 to TRBJ2-2; 7 bases map to TRBD2. The length of the CDR3 is 15 residues. V lost 5 bases to trimming and J lost 1 base; unmatched junction nucleotides: 4. CDR3 bases: TGTGCCAGCAGTCAGCGGGGTCGGAACACCGGGGAGCTGTTTTTT. Protein sequence: CASSQRGRNTGELFF.

The chain joins TRBV4-1 to TRBJ2-7, with 8 bases fitting TRBD1. V dropped 6 bases and J dropped 3; count of bases not matched to a gene: 10. Germline-derived CDR1 and CDR2 are MGHRA and YSYEKL. This CDR3 has 15 amino acids. CDR3 bases: TGCGCCAGCAGTCTACTGCAGGGGGCTAGCTACGAGCAGTACTTC. Translated: CASSLLQGASYEQYF.

This clonotype was detected only a few times. This sequence joins TRBV12-3 or TRBV12-4 and TRBJ2-7; either TRBD1 or TRBD2 may fit D (5 bases each). This CDR3 has 11 amino acids. The V gene lost 8 bases and the J gene lost 4 bases, with 9 bases spanning the gap. In DNA form, the CDR3 reads TGTGCCAGCCGCGAGGGGTACGAGCAGTACTTC. This translates into CASREGYEQYF.